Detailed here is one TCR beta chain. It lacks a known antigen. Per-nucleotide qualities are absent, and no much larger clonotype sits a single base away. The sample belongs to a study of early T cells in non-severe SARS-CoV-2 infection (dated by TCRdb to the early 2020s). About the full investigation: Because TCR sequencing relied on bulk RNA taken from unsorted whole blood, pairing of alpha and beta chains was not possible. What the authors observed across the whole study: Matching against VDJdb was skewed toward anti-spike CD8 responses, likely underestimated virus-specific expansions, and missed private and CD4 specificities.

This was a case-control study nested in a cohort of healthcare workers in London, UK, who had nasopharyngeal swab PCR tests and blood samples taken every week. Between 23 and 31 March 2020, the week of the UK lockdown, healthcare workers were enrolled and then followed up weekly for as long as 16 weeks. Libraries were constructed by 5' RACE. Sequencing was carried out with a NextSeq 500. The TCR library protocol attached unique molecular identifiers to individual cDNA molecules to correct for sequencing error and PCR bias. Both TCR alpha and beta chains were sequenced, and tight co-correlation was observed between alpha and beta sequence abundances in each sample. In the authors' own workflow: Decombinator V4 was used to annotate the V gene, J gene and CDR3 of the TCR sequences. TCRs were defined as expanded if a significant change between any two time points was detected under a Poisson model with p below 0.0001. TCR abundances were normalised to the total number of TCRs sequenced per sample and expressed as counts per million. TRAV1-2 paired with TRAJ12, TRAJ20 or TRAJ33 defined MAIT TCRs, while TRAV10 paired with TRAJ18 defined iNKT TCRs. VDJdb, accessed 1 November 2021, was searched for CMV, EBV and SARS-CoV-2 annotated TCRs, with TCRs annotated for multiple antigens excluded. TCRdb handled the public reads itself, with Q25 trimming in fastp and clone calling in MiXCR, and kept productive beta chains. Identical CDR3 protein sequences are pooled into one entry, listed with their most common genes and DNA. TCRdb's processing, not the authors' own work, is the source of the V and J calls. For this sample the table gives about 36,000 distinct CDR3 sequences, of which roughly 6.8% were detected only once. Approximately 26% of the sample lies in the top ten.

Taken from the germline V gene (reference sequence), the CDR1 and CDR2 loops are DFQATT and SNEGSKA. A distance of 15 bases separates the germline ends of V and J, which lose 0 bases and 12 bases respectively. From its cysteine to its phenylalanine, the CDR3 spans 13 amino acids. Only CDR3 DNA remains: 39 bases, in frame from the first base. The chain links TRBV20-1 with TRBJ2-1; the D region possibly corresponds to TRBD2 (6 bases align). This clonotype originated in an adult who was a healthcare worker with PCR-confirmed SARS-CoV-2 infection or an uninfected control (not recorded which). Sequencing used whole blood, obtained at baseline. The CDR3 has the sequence CSARDQGGVWQFF. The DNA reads TGCAGTGCTAGAGATCAGGGCGGGGTATGGCAGTTCTTC.